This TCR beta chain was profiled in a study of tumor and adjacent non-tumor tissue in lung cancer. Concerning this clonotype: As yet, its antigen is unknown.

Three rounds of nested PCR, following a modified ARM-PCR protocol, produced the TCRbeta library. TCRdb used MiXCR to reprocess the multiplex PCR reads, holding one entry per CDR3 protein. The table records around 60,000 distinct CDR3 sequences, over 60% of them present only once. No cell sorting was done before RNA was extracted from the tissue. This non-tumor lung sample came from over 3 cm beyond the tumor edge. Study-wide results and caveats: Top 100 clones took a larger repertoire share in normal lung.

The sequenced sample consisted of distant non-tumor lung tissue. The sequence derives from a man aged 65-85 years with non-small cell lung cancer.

This CDR3 reads CASIARVPGDLRTQYF. CDR3 sequence (DNA): TGTGCCAGCATCGCCCGGGTGCCAGGGGATCTACGAACCCAGTACTTC. The chain employs TRBV12-3 or TRBV12-4 and TRBJ2-5; maybe TRBD1 (6 bases). The CDR3 spans 16 residues. Trimming took off 7 bases at V and 8 bases at J, with 26 bases between the two ends.